The T cell receptor (beta chain) under discussion was sequenced for a study of shared clonotypes between healthy human individuals. On this clone itself: Its antigen remains unidentified.

The investigators split CD4+ cells into a CD45RA+ naive subset and a CD45RA-negative memory subset. Notes on the study in general: Generation probabilities were higher for clonotypes shared across all four sorted-subset donors than for unshared ones.

Around 220 ng DNA, 25,000 to 35,000 T cell genomes, went into each sorted-subset replicate PCR. Assay: immunoSEQ multiplex PCR; the TCRdb copy retains only in-frame clones and omits some. The sample lists around 1.1 million clones, around 77% occurring once. The trim removed 4 bases at V and 14 bases at J, leaving 15 bases unmatched. The CDR3 contains 14 residues. Germline CDR1 and CDR2: SGDLS and YYNGEE. The sequenced sample was memory CD4+ T cells from PBMCs. As for subset: CD45RA-negative fraction. This sequence originates from a young man in good health. Some clones in this sample may be carry-over from other donors' samples. The genes are TRBV9 and TRBJ2-1; 7 nucleotides match TRBD1. DNA of the CDR3: TGTGCCAGCAGCCCAAAGATGTGGGCAGGGGGTGAGTTCTTC. Protein sequence: CASSPKMWAGGEFF.